These 8 T cell receptor beta chains were sequenced from one sample in a study of blood T cells in healthy people across ages. Then a second PCR, running about 6 to 11 cycles, was carried out with a sample-barcoded 5' primer and a J-beta primer mix. TCRdb fed the 5' RACE reads into MiXCR, producing one record per CDR3 protein. The sample yields roughly 1,100,000 distinct CDR3 sequences, almost 25% seen once. This sample also belongs to another study, concerning T cells of mothers and their children.

What was sequenced was blood. The origin of the receptors is a girl aged 2 to 9 in good health.

The chain links TRBV28 to TRBJ2-5; D call uncertain. CDR3 length: 16 residues. Germline values: CDR1 MDHEN, CDR2 SYDVKM. The V end was cut by 5 bases, the J end by 0 bases, with 16 bases between. The CDR3: CASSPQSPRHQETQYF. The CDR3 DNA is TGTGCCAGCAGTCCCCAAAGCCCTAGACACCAAGAGACCCAGTACTTC.

This clonotype occurred a few times. The chain combines TRBV12-3 or TRBV12-4 with TRBJ2-5; D is possibly TRBD2 (5 bases). The DNA end is more similar to TRBJ2-7, so the J call may be wrong. The CDR3 length is 12 residues. The DNA of the CDR3 is TGTGCCAGCAGGATAGCGCCCTACGAGCAGTACTTC. Encoded protein: CASRIAPYEQYF.

In this sample, this clonotype turned up a few times. CDR3 protein: CATSSRTSGSNEQFF. Here the CDR3 DNA reads TGTGCCACCAGCTCCCGGACTAGCGGAAGTAATGAGCAGTTCTTC. This sequence joins TRBV15 and TRBJ2-5, with 10 positions matching TRBD2. The end of the DNA aligns better with TRBJ2-1, so the J call may be wrong. Looked up from germline, CDR1 is LNHNV and CDR2 is YYDKDF (reference sequence). CDR3 size: 15 residues.

This clonotype was observed a handful of times. The CDR3: CASSQDASGNTQYF. CDR3 nucleotides: TGTGCCAGCAGCCAAGACGCTAGCGGGAATACGCAGTATTTT. V usage is TRBV3-1 and J usage is TRBJ2-3; TRBD2 matches 9 bases. The germline V gene has CDR1 LGHDT and CDR2 YNNKEL (reference sequence). V lost 0 bases, J lost 7 bases, and 2 bases stayed unmatched. This CDR3 region has 14 residues.

The chain recombines TRBV10-1 with TRBJ2-1; possible D gene TRBD1, 5 bases. From germline, CDR1 is WNHNN and CDR2 SYGVQD (reference sequence). This CDR3 spans 14 amino acids. V lost 6 bases and J 0 bases, leaving 9 bases between the germline ends. The CDR3 is CASSDSLSYNEQFF. DNA of the CDR3: TGCGCCAGCAGCGACAGCCTCTCCTACAATGAGCAGTTCTTC.

This sequence joins TRBV7-2 and TRBJ2-5; unclear D gene. Trimming removed 2 bases from V and 2 bases from J, with 9 bases in between. Germline V gives CDR1 SGHTA, CDR2 FQGNSA. This CDR3 has 14 residues. The CDR3 reads CASSLYLDQETQYF. The CDR3 coding sequence is TGTGCCAGCAGCTTATATCTGGATCAAGAGACCCAGTACTTC. Full variable domain (outside the CDR3, taken from reference TRBV7-2 and TRBJ2-5): GAGVSQSPSNKVTEKGKDVELRCDPISGHTALYWYRQSLGQGLEFLIYFQGNSAPDKSGLPSDRFSAERTGGSVSTLTIQRTQQEDSAVYLCASSLYLDQETQYFGPGTRLLVL.

The rearrangement links TRBV7-3 to TRBJ2-4, with TRBD2 identical over 9 bases. The ends lost 5 bases at V and 0 bases at J; junction bases unmatched: 17. The CDR3 contains 20 residues. In germline, CDR1 is SGHTA, CDR2 FQGTGA. CDR3 DNA: TGTGCCAGCAGCCCAGCCAGGTGGCTAGCGGGACTAAAAGCCAAAAACATTCAGTACTTC. Translation gives CASSPARWLAGLKAKNIQYF.

This clonotype was detected many times. The genes are TRBV4-1 and TRBJ2-1, with D perhaps TRBD1 or TRBD2 (6 bases each). Trimming took 0 bases from V and 7 from J, leaving 19 bases between them. The CDR3 contains 17 residues. Germline CDR1 reads MGHRA; CDR2 reads YSYEKL. The CDR3 DNA is TGCGCCAGCAGCCAAGAAGGCCCAGGGGAGGTTAAGAATGAGCAGTTCTTC. Translation: CASSQEGPGEVKNEQFF.